The present T cell receptor beta chain was sequenced within a study of T cell responses to AZD1222 COVID-19 vaccine. Whole-study context: Recipients boosted at about 4 weeks or about 12 weeks are pooled.

This CDR3 is 14 amino acids long. J lost 4 bases, V lost 3 bases, and 2 bases had no gene match. Germline CDR1 reads SGHDT; CDR2 reads YYEEEE. The data were produced by immunoSEQ multiplex PCR, yet TCRdb's version contains in-frame clones alone and is incomplete. The table shows approximately 120,000 clones, with about 85% occurring only once. This chain joins TRBV5-6 and TRBJ1-1; 11 nucleotides line up with TRBD1. Sequencing was performed on peripheral blood, taken on day 0 of AZD1222 vaccination. The receptor comes from an adult in good health. The CDR3 here is CASSYGTGGTEAFF. The CDR3 nucleotides are TGTGCCAGCAGCTACGGGACAGGGGGCACTGAAGCTTTCTTT.